These 23 T cell receptor beta chains were all obtained from the same sample, sequenced in a study of shared clonotypes between healthy human individuals. The table came from immunoSEQ multiplex PCR; TCRdb's copy has only in-frame clones and leaves some out. The data show about 2.3 million clones, over 85% seen once. The source material was naive CD4+ T cells from PBMCs. The subset here: CD45RA+ positively selected. Receptor source: a man younger than 35 in good health. Some clones in this sample may be carry-over from other donors' samples.

V and J are TRBV6-1 and TRBJ1-2; D is unclear. Trimming removed 5 bases at V and 5 bases at J, with 12 bases between. This CDR3 contains 13 residues. Germline V lookup: CDR1 MNHNS, CDR2 SASEGT. The CDR3 nucleotides are TGTGCCAGCAGTAGCCGGGTCTCATATGGCTACACCTTC. Encoded protein: CASSSRVSYGYTF.

This clone occurred once. The CDR3 is CASSNQRGTEAFF. Written as DNA, the CDR3 is TGTGCCAGCAGTAACCAAAGGGGAACTGAAGCTTTCTTT. The rearrangement uses TRBV6-5 and TRBJ1-1; tentative D call: TRBD1 (5 bases). CDR3 size: 13 residues. The V end was cut by 5 bases, the J end by 5 bases, with 12 bases between. Germline assignment: CDR1 MNHEY and CDR2 SVGAGI.

J is TRBJ2-3 and V is TRBV4-2; unclear D gene. Germline CDR1 reads LGHNA; CDR2 reads YNFKEQ. V gave up 0 bases and J gave up 6 bases, with 13 bases separating them. The CDR3 is made up of 15 amino acids. The CDR3 loop is CASSQEAGRYDTQYF. The CDR3 bases are TGTGCCAGCAGCCAAGAAGCAGGTCGTTACGATACGCAGTATTTT.

The chain has TRBV28 and TRBJ2-7; no clear D. CDR1 and CDR2 from the germline V gene are MDHEN and SYDVKM. The CDR3 length is 12 residues. The V and J ends lost 3 bases and 6 bases respectively, with 9 bases between them. CDR3 in DNA: TGTGCCAGCAGTTTCGAATTCTCCGAGCAGTACTTC. Protein product: CASSFEFSEQYF.

This chain uses TRBV4-3 with TRBJ2-3; no firm D call. The CDR3 extends over 15 amino acids. From germline, CDR1 is LGHNA and CDR2 YSLEER. Trimming pared 0 bases from V and 2 bases from J, leaving 9 bases between. The CDR3 spells CASSQDRSYTDTQYF. The CDR3 nucleotides read TGCGCCAGCAGCCAAGATCGATCCTACACAGATACGCAGTATTTT.

The V gene is TRBV7-2, the J gene TRBJ2-5; no clear D. The germline V gene encodes CDR1 SGHTA and CDR2 FQGNSA. Trimming removed 6 bases from V and 4 bases from J, with 12 bases in between. The CDR3 has 13 residues. The CDR3 loop is CASSEGSGETQYF. CDR3 DNA: TGTGCCAGCAGTGAAGGGTCCGGAGAGACCCAGTACTTC.

V and J are TRBV6-6 and TRBJ2-7; possible D gene TRBD1, 6 bases. The germline V and J ends were trimmed by 5 bases and 5 bases, with 13 bases remaining between them. There are 13 residues in the CDR3. Per germline, CDR1 MNHNY and CDR2 SVGAGI (reference sequence). The DNA of the CDR3 is TGTGCCAGCAGTGTGGGGGCTTTCCACGAGCAGTACTTC. Its protein is CASSVGAFHEQYF.

The chain has TRBV7-8 and TRBJ2-5, with 14 bases identical to TRBD2. Trimming removed 5 bases from V and 5 bases from J; junction bases left unmatched: 4. CDR1 is SGHVS, CDR2 FQNEAQ, per germline. The CDR3 spans 15 residues. The chain's CDR3 is CASSRGLAGVETQYF. The DNA of the CDR3 is TGTGCCAGCAGCCGGGGACTAGCGGGAGTTGAGACCCAGTACTTC.

The rearrangement uses TRBV7-2 and TRBJ1-1, with a weak D call TRBD1 (5 bases). The CDR3 is 12 residues long. V gave up 7 bases and J gave up 7 bases, with 13 bases separating them. In germline, CDR1 is SGHTA, CDR2 FQGNSA. CDR3 nucleotides: TGTGCCAGCACCACTGGGGGGGGTGAAGCTTTCTTT. Translation: CASTTGGGEAFF.

The chain has TRBV14 and TRBJ2-1; TRBD2 aligns across 7 bases. The J segment lost 4 bases and the V segment lost 1 base, leaving 13 bases of the junction unmatched. This CDR3 spans 18 amino acids. Germline loops: CDR1 SGHDN, CDR2 FVKESK. The CDR3 DNA is TGTGCCAGCAGCCAAGTACTCGGGAGGAACCTTCTATACAATGAGCAGTTCTTC. Translation: CASSQVLGRNLLYNEQFF.

V and J are TRBV5-4 and TRBJ2-7; D gene unclear. V lost 0 bases and J 1 base, leaving 11 bases between the germline ends. The CDR3 covers 15 residues. Germline V gives CDR1 SGHNT, CDR2 YYREEE (reference sequence). In DNA form, the CDR3 reads TGTGCCAGCAGCTTGGCTGCTGCTACTTCCTACGAGCAGTACTTC. Its protein product is CASSLAAATSYEQYF.

The V gene is TRBV11-2, the J gene TRBJ2-3, with 14 positions matching TRBD2. Losses at the gene ends were 3 bases for V and 1 base for J; bases not matched to a gene: 6. The germline V gene has CDR1 SGHAT and CDR2 FQNNGV. The CDR3 is 18 amino acids. This chain's CDR3 is CASSFLGLAGVGTDTQYF. The DNA of the CDR3 is TGTGCCAGCAGCTTCCTGGGACTAGCGGGAGTTGGCACAGATACGCAGTATTTT.

The V gene is TRBV30, the J gene TRBJ2-7; 9 nucleotides align to TRBD2. V gave up 4 bases and J gave up 1 base; unmatched junction bases: 5. The germline gives CDR1 GTSNPN, CDR2 SVGIG (reference sequence). The CDR3 is 14 residues long. CDR3 DNA: TGTGCCTGGAAGAGGACTAGCGAGTCCTACGAGCAGTACTTC. Amino acid sequence: CAWKRTSESYEQYF.

The sample holds one count of this clone. The genes are TRBV2 and TRBJ2-7; 14 bases line up with TRBD2. This CDR3 is built from 17 residues. Germline CDR1 reads SNHLY; CDR2 reads FYNNEI. V trimming: 8 bases; J trimming: 5 bases; junction bases outside the gene matches: 14. CDR3: CASRGLAGGGQINEQYF. CDR3 DNA sequence: TGTGCCAGCCGAGGACTAGCGGGAGGTGGGCAGATTAACGAGCAGTACTTC.

The J gene is TRBJ1-3, the V gene TRBV28; unclear D gene. The CDR3 loop spans 17 amino acids. Germline V gives CDR1 MDHEN, CDR2 SYDVKM. V shed 7 bases and J shed 0 bases, with 19 bases lying between them. DNA for the CDR3: TGTGCCAGCAATACGGGAAGGGCCGTCTACTCTGGAAACACCATATATTTT. Translation: CASNTGRAVYSGNTIYF.

The chain links TRBV7-3 to TRBJ2-1; tentative D call: TRBD2 (5 bases). The germline V and J ends were trimmed by 4 bases and 8 bases, with 12 bases remaining between them. Germline V CDR1 and CDR2: SGHTA, FQGTGA. The CDR3 has 13 residues. The CDR3 sequence is CASSSPGSYEQFF. CDR3 sequence (DNA): TGTGCCAGCAGCTCCCCGGGAAGCTATGAGCAGTTCTTC.

This chain links TRBV11-2 with TRBJ1-5; 10 nucleotides align to TRBD1. The ends lost 5 bases at V and 5 bases at J; junction bases unmatched: 6. The CDR3 covers 15 residues. Germline V gives CDR1 SGHAT, CDR2 FQNNGV. The CDR3 DNA sequence: TGTGCCAGCAGCCAATGGGGGACAGGGGATCAGCCCCAGCATTTT. It encodes CASSQWGTGDQPQHF.

The chain employs TRBV15 and TRBJ1-4; D may be TRBD1 (5 bases). With 0 bases removed from V and 4 bases from J, the gap between germline ends came to 12 bases. The CDR3 has 16 residues. Germline CDR1 LNHNV, CDR2 YYDKDF (reference sequence). In DNA, the CDR3 is TGTGCCACCAGCAGAGATGGACTGGGGGATAATGAAAAACTGTTTTTT. Encoded protein: CATSRDGLGDNEKLFF.

The rearrangement joins TRBV6-1 to TRBJ1-1, with TRBD1 matching over 7 bases. The germline V gene encodes CDR1 MNHNS and CDR2 SASEGT. This CDR3 contains 15 residues. The J segment lost 1 base and the V segment lost 2 bases, leaving 4 bases of the junction unmatched. CDR3 loop: CASSEWGTANTEAFF. In nucleotides, the CDR3 is TGTGCCAGCAGTGAATGGGGGACAGCGAACACTGAAGCTTTCTTT.

The CDR3 region has the DNA TGCGCCAGTACGCCCGGGACAGGGGATGAAAAACTGTTTTTT. This translates into CASTPGTGDEKLFF. The chain combines TRBV5-1 with TRBJ1-4; 10 bases are shared with TRBD1. Germline V gene sequence: CDR1 SGHRS, CDR2 YFSETQ. J lost 6 bases, V lost 8 bases, and 7 bases had no gene match. CDR3 length equals 14 residues.

The V gene is TRBV29-1, the J gene TRBJ2-7, with TRBD1 matching over 7 bases. V lost 6 bases and J lost 6; bases outside the gene matches: 11. Germline V lookup: CDR1 SQVTM, CDR2 ANQGSEA. The CDR3 is 13 amino acids. The CDR3 sequence: CSVGFNRGSEQYF. CDR3 DNA: TGCAGCGTCGGTTTTAACAGGGGAAGCGAGCAGTACTTC.

The V and J genes are TRBV28 and TRBJ2-3; 10 bases line up with TRBD1. The CDR3 totals 14 residues. The V and J ends lost 7 bases and 6 bases, in that order; junction bases with no gene match: 7. The germline V gene has CDR1 MDHEN and CDR2 SYDVKM. The CDR3 coding sequence is TGTGCCAGCACAGAGACAGGGGGCTCCGATACGCAGTATTTT. The encoded protein is CASTETGGSDTQYF. Combining the CDR3 with reference TRBV28 and TRBJ2-3 gives the whole variable domain DVKVTQSSRYLVKRTGEKVFLECVQDMDHENMFWYRQDPGLGLRLIYFSYDVKMKEKGDIPEGYSVSREKKERFSLILESASTNQTSMYLCASTETGGSDTQYFGPGTRLTVL.

The V gene is TRBV28, the J gene TRBJ1-2, with 7 positions matching TRBD1. The V and J ends lost 5 bases and 4 bases, in that order; junction bases with no gene match: 10. Germline assignment: CDR1 MDHEN and CDR2 SYDVKM. The CDR3 totals 15 residues. CDR3 protein: CASSTPGQKLYGYTF. In nucleotides, the CDR3 is TGTGCCAGCAGTACACCGGGACAGAAACTCTATGGCTACACCTTC.